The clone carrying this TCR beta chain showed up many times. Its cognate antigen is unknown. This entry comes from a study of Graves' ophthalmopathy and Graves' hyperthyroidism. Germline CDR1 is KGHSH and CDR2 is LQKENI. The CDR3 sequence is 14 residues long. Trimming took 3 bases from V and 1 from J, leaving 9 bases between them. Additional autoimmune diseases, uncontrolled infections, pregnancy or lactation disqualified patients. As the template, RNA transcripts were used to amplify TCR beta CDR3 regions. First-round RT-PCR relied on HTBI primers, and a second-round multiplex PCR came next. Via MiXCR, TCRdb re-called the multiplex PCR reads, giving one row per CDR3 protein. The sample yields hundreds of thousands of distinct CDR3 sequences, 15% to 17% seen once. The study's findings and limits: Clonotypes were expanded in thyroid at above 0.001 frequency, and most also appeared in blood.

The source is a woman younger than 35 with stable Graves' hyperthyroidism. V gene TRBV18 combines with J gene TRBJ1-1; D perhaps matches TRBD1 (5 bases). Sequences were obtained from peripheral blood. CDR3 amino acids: CASSPGTSNTEAFF. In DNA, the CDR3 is TGTGCCAGCTCACCGGGGACCTCGAACACTGAAGCTTTCTTT.